The 25 T cell receptor beta chains below all came from one sample that was sequenced in a study of shared clonotypes between healthy human individuals. Measured with immunoSEQ multiplex PCR; TCRdb has only the in-frame clones, and not every one. The top ten clones hold about 0.13% of a sample with about 2,500,000 clones, approximately 94% of them seen once. The sequenced sample was naive CD4+ T cells sorted from blood. Regarding subset: CD45RA+ positively selected. These receptors came from a man aged 18 to 29 in good health.

V is TRBV7-9 and J is TRBJ2-7; D not certain. Trimming cost V 4 bases and J 5 bases, with 9 bases left between them. The CDR3 spans 12 residues. Germline V gives CDR1 SEHNR, CDR2 FQNEAQ (reference sequence). The CDR3 DNA sequence: TGTGCCAGCAGCTCGGAGTCCAACGAGCAGTACTTC. Protein: CASSSESNEQYF.

The V gene is TRBV5-1, the J gene TRBJ1-1, with 11 bases lining up with TRBD1. This CDR3 region has 17 residues. V dropped 6 bases and J dropped 3; count of bases not matched to a gene: 13. Per the germline V gene, CDR1 is SGHRS and CDR2 is YFSETQ. CDR3 region: CASTPGQGEVWYTEAFF. In DNA, the CDR3 is TGCGCCAGCACCCCGGGACAGGGGGAAGTCTGGTACACTGAAGCTTTCTTT.

The J gene is TRBJ1-1, the V gene TRBV7-8; D unclear. Germline V gene data show CDR1 as SGHVS and CDR2 as FQNEAQ. The ends were cut back, 5 bases at V and 5 bases at J, with 15 bases in the middle. The CDR3 loop spans 14 amino acids. This chain's CDR3 is CASSELGGRTEAFF. CDR3 DNA: TGTGCCAGCAGCGAGTTGGGCGGGAGGACTGAAGCTTTCTTT.

The gene calls are TRBV4-2 and TRBJ2-7; TRBD2 matches at 13 bases. Trimming removed 5 bases from V and 0 bases from J; junction bases left unmatched: 7. This CDR3 spans 17 amino acids. Germline V CDR1 and CDR2: LGHNA, YNFKEQ. The CDR3 DNA is TGTGCCAGCAGCAAGGGACTAGCGGGATTCAGCTCCTACGAGCAGTACTTC. Translated, it gives CASSKGLAGFSSYEQYF.

In its sample, this clone was seen once. The chain combines TRBV29-1 with TRBJ2-2, with unresolved D. The germline gives CDR1 SQVTM, CDR2 ANQGSEA. The CDR3 covers 12 residues. Trimming shortened V by 6 bases and J by 1 base, and 6 bases separated the two germline ends. CDR3: CSVSVNTGELFF. CDR3 coding DNA: TGCAGCGTATCTGTGAACACCGGGGAGCTGTTTTTT.

This rearrangement joins TRBV5-3 to TRBJ1-1; 7 bases match TRBD1. TRBV5-3 qualifies as an ORF whose function is uncertain. J lost 9 bases, V lost 2 bases, and 13 bases had no gene match. This CDR3 region has 15 residues. The CDR3 DNA sequence: TGTGCCAGAAGCTTATGGTGCGGGGAGGGGGCGCAAGCTTTCTTT. Its translation is CARSLWCGEGAQAFF.

The chain couples TRBV5-4 to TRBJ2-3, with 11 bases identical to TRBD2. Germline lookup yields CDR1 SGHNT and CDR2 YYREEE (reference sequence). The trim removed 5 bases at V and 4 bases at J, leaving 12 bases unmatched. The CDR3 spans 17 residues. The chain's CDR3 is CASSHMGSGGAADTQYF. Written as DNA, the CDR3 is TGTGCCAGCAGTCACATGGGTAGCGGGGGGGCTGCAGATACGCAGTATTTT.

The DNA of the CDR3 is TGTGCCAGCTCACCAGGGGATGGGACCGGGGAGCTGTTTTTT. Its translation is CASSPGDGTGELFF. The rearrangement uses TRBV18 and TRBJ2-2; D is unclear. Germline-derived CDR1 and CDR2 are KGHSH and LQKENI. Trimming left V 2 bases short and J 5 bases short, with 9 bases between. The CDR3 sequence is 14 residues long.

This sequence joins TRBV7-9 and TRBJ1-3; D not resolved. The CDR3 spans 17 residues. Germline loops: CDR1 SEHNR, CDR2 FQNEAQ (reference sequence). V was trimmed by 5 bases and J by 0 bases, leaving 17 bases between them. The CDR3 nucleotides read TGTGCCAGCAGCCGAAGCCTAGCAGCCAACTCTGGAAACACCATATATTTT. Protein sequence: CASSRSLAANSGNTIYF.

CDR3 coding DNA: TGTGCCAGCAGGATCGCCGAGGAGGGCTACACCTTC. Encoded protein: CASRIAEEGYTF. V is TRBV6-6 and J is TRBJ1-2; D not resolved. The CDR3 is 12 amino acids. The germline V gene encodes CDR1 MNHNY and CDR2 SVGAGI (reference sequence). V shed 6 bases and J shed 8 bases, with 13 bases lying between them.

As concerns this clone: One junction end does not reproduce the germline sequence, and a read error may be involved. The chain recombines TRBV7-9 with TRBJ2-5; TRBD2 aligns across 7 bases. Germline V lookup: CDR1 SEHNR, CDR2 FQNEAQ (reference sequence). CDR3 length: 11 amino acids. The CDR3, as DNA: TGTGCCAGCAGCTTTGGGAGGGCCCCAAACTTC. It is translated as CASSFGRAPNF.

The V gene is TRBV30, the J gene TRBJ2-7, with no clear D. The CDR3 is 12 residues long. The germline V gene encodes CDR1 GTSNPN and CDR2 SVGIG (reference sequence). With 1 base removed from V and 2 bases from J, the gap between germline ends came to 6 bases. The CDR3: CAWSANTYEQYF. The DNA of the CDR3 is TGTGCCTGGAGTGCCAACACCTACGAGCAGTACTTC.

The V call is TRBV7-2, the J call TRBJ1-1, with 9 positions matching TRBD1. This CDR3 region has 18 residues. Germline loops: CDR1 SGHTA, CDR2 FQGNSA. V gave up 1 base and J gave up 0 bases; unmatched junction bases: 9. Written as DNA, the CDR3 is TGTGCCAGCAGCTTAGGCGTCCATTGGACAGGGGTGAACACTGAAGCTTTCTTT. Encoded protein: CASSLGVHWTGVNTEAFF. Full variable domain (rest looked up from reference TRBV7-2 and TRBJ1-1): GAGVSQSPSNKVTEKGKDVELRCDPISGHTALYWYRQSLGQGLEFLIYFQGNSAPDKSGLPSDRFSAERTGGSVSTLTIQRTQQEDSAVYLCASSLGVHWTGVNTEAFFGQGTRLTVV.

Remarks on this clone: Other DNA sequences from this sample encode an identical CDR3 as well. The chain recombines TRBV6-5 with TRBJ2-1; no reliable D call. The CDR3 totals 11 residues. Trimming took off 5 bases at V and 6 bases at J, with 5 bases between the two ends. CDR1 is MNHEY and CDR2 is SVGAGI in the germline V gene. CDR3 amino acids: CASSRGNEQFF. The DNA of the CDR3 is TGTGCCAGCAGTCGCGGCAATGAGCAGTTCTTC.

The rearrangement links TRBV9 to TRBJ2-3; maybe TRBD2 (6 bases). The CDR3 spans 15 residues. Trimming cost V 5 bases and J 0 bases, with 13 bases left between them. Germline loops: CDR1 SGDLS, CDR2 YYNGEE. CDR3 coding DNA: TGTGCCAGCAGTGGGGACTCCATTAGCACAGATACGCAGTATTTT. This encodes CASSGDSISTDTQYF.

A word on this clone: Germline is not matched at one junction end, which may reflect a read error. The chain combines TRBV7-7 with TRBJ2-2, with 9 bases matching TRBD1. Germline CDR1 SSHAT, CDR2 FNYEAQ (reference sequence). The CDR3 extends over 15 amino acids. This chain's CDR3 is CASRFDRGNTGELFF. CDR3 bases: TGTGCTAGCAGATTTGACAGGGGGAATACCGGGGAGCTGTTTTTT.

The chain is built from TRBV29-1 and TRBJ2-2; 7 nucleotides align to TRBD1. The ends lost 7 bases at V and 7 bases at J; junction bases unmatched: 15. The V gene's germline CDR1 is SQVTM and CDR2 ANQGSEA. The CDR3 spans 15 residues. The CDR3 sequence is CSAQQGTPTGGELFF. The CDR3 DNA sequence: TGCAGCGCCCAACAGGGGACCCCGACGGGCGGGGAGCTGTTTTTT.

The chain couples TRBV4-3 to TRBJ2-3; possible D gene TRBD2, 5 bases. The germline V gene has CDR1 LGHNA and CDR2 YSLEER. V lost 0 bases, J lost 5 bases, and 12 bases lay in between. The CDR3 spans 15 residues. As DNA, the CDR3 is TGCGCCAGCAGCCAAGACACCGGGATTGGAGATACGCAGTATTTT. It specifies CASSQDTGIGDTQYF.

Note on this clone: Other DNA sequences in the same sample also yield this CDR3. The chain employs TRBV4-3 and TRBJ2-7, with D uncertain. The V end was cut by 0 bases, the J end by 2 bases, with 5 bases between. This CDR3 contains 13 residues. Germline V gives CDR1 LGHNA, CDR2 YSLEER. The CDR3 DNA sequence: TGCGCCAGCAGCCAAGATCTACCCTACGAGCAGTACTTC. This gives the protein CASSQDLPYEQYF.

The chain links TRBV5-4 to TRBJ2-3, with TRBD2 matching over 12 bases. V lost 4 bases, J lost 4 bases, and 4 bases stayed unmatched. The CDR3 is 15 amino acids. Germline-derived CDR1 and CDR2 are SGHNT and YYREEE (reference sequence). DNA for the CDR3: TGTGCCAGCAGCAGGACTAGCGGGGAATCAGATACGCAGTATTTT. It is translated as CASSRTSGESDTQYF.

The V call is TRBV4-1, the J call TRBJ2-3; perhaps TRBD2 as D (5 bases). Trimming took 7 bases from V and 0 from J, leaving 11 bases between them. The germline gives CDR1 MGHRA, CDR2 YSYEKL. The CDR3 runs 14 residues. CDR3 sequence: CASTEGGSTDTQYF. The DNA for the CDR3 is TGCGCCAGCACCGAGGGCGGAAGCACAGATACGCAGTATTTT.

This rearrangement joins TRBV18 to TRBJ2-7; 8 bases are shared with TRBD1. V dropped 8 bases and J dropped 2; count of bases not matched to a gene: 5. The CDR3 has 13 residues. Germline V CDR1 and CDR2: KGHSH, LQKENI. CDR3 nucleotide sequence: TGTGCCAGCGGACAGGGATCCACCTACGAGCAGTACTTC. Its translation is CASGQGSTYEQYF.

This chain uses TRBV10-1 with TRBJ2-1; 7 positions match TRBD1. Germline trimming cut 0 bases from V and 8 bases from J; bases unmatched to any gene: 10. Germline V gives CDR1 WNHNN, CDR2 SYGVQD (reference sequence). This CDR3 has 16 amino acids. Here the CDR3 reads CASSESLNRGFDEQFF. DNA for the CDR3: TGCGCCAGCAGTGAGTCGTTGAACAGGGGATTTGATGAGCAGTTCTTC.

The chain couples TRBV6-1 to TRBJ1-2, with D perhaps TRBD1 (5 bases). The CDR3 covers 11 residues. Germline-derived CDR1 and CDR2 are MNHNS and SASEGT. Trimming shortened V by 8 bases and J by 11 bases, and 15 bases separated the two germline ends. The CDR3 reads CASRTYGGYTF. Written as DNA, the CDR3 is TGTGCCAGCCGTACTTATGGGGGATACACCTTC.

V gene TRBV9 combines with J gene TRBJ1-3, with D maybe TRBD1 (6 bases). The V gene lost 0 bases and the J gene lost 3 bases, with 13 bases spanning the gap. This CDR3 contains 16 residues. Germline CDR1 and CDR2: SGDLS and YYNGEE. The CDR3 sequence: CASSVGHTGSGNTIYF. CDR3 DNA: TGTGCCAGCAGCGTAGGACACACAGGGAGTGGAAACACCATATATTTT.